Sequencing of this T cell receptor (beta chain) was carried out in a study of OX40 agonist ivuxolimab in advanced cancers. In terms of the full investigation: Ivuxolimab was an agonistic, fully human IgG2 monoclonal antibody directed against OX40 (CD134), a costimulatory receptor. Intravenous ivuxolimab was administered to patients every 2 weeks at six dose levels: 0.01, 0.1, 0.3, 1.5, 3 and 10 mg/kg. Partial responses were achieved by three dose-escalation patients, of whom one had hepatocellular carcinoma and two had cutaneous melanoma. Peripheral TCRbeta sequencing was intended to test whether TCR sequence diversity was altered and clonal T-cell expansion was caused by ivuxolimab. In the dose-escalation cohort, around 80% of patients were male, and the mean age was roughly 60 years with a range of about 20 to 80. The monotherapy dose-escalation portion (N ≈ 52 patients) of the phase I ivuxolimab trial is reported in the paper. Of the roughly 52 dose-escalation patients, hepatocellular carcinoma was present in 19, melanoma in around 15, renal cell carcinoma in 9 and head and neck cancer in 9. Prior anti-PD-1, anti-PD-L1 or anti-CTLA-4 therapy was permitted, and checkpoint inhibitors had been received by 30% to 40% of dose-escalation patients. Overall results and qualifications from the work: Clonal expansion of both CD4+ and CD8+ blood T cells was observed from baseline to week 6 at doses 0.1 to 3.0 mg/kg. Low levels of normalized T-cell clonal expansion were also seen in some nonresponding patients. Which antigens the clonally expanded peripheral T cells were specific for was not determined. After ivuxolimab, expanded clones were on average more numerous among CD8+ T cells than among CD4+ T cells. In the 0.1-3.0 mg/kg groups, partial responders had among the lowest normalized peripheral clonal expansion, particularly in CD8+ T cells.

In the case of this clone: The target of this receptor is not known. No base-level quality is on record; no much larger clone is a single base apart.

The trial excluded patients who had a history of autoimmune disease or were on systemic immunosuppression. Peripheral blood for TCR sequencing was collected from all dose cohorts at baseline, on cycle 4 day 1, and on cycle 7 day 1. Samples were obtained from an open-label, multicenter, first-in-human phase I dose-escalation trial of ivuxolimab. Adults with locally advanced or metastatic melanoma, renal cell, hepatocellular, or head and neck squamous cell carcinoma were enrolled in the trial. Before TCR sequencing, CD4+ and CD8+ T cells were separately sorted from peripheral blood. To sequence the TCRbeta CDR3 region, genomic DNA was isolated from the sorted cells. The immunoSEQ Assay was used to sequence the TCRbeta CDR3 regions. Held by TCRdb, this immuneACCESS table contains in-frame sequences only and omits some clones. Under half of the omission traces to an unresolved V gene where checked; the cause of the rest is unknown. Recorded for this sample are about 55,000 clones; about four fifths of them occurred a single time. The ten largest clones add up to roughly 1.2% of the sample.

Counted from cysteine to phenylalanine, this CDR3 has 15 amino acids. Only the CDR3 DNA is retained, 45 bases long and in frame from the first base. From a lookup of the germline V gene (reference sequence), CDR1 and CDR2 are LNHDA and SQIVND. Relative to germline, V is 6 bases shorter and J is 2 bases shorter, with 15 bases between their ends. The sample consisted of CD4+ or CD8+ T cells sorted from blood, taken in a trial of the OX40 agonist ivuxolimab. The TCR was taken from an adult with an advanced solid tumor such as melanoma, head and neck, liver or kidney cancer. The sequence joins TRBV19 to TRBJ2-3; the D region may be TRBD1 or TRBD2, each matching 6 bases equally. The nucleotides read TGTGCCAGTAGGGGTACAGGGACTCACACAGATACGCAGTATTTT. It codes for CASRGTGTHTDTQYF. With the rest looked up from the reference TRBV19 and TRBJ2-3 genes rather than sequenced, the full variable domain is DGGITQSPKYLFRKEGQNVTLSCEQNLNHDAMYWYRQDPGQGLRLIYYSQIVNDFQKGDIAEGYSVSREKKESFPLTVTSAQKNPTAFYLCASRGTGTHTDTQYFGPGTRLTVL.